The 20 T cell receptor beta chains presented below share a single source sample, sequenced in a study of CD8 T cells in ankylosing spondylitis. Study observations and caveats: Typical of ankylosing spondylitis blood, it appeared, was a TCR beta motif of several highly homologous variants.

Antigens of these TCRs are unknown. TCRdb re-analysed the 5' RACE reads in MiXCR, keeping a single row per CDR3 protein. The sample has over 600,000 distinct CDR3 sequences, roughly 20% seen once; the top ten hold roughly a fifth. The specimen was blood, either unsorted or a sorted T cell fraction (not recorded which). Receptor source: a male donor with ankylosing spondylitis.

This clonotype was seen a few times. The CDR3 is CASSAGVGANVLTF. The CDR3 nucleotides are TGTGCCAGCAGTGCGGGCGTGGGGGCCAACGTCCTGACTTTC. This chain links TRBV6-4 with TRBJ2-6, with no clear D. Per germline, CDR1 MRHNA and CDR2 SNTAGT. Trimming removed 4 bases at V and 4 bases at J, with 8 bases between. The CDR3 spans 14 residues.

This clonotype was seen a handful of times. The rearrangement links TRBV11-2 to TRBJ2-3; 12 bases fit TRBD2. This CDR3 comprises 19 residues. The J segment lost 4 bases and the V segment lost 5 bases, leaving 16 bases of the junction unmatched. CDR1 and CDR2 from the germline V gene are SGHAT and FQNNGV. CDR3 in DNA: TGTGCCAGCAGCCTCCTAGGCCCGACTAGCGGGAGTATCGCAGATACGCAGTATTTT. Translating it yields CASSLLGPTSGSIADTQYF.

V gene TRBV12-3 or TRBV12-4 combines with J gene TRBJ2-1, with 7 nucleotides matching TRBD1. This CDR3 comprises 13 residues. The J segment lost 6 bases and the V segment lost 5 bases, leaving 4 bases of the junction unmatched. The CDR3: CASSPTGFNEQFF. The CDR3, as DNA: TGTGCCAGCAGTCCGACAGGGTTCAATGAGCAGTTCTTC.

This clonotype came up many times. The chain employs TRBV12-3 or TRBV12-4 and TRBJ2-7; 11 bases map to TRBD2. V dropped 3 bases and J dropped 8; count of bases not matched to a gene: 6. CDR3 size: 14 residues. CDR3 sequence reads: CASSFWGLAEKQYF. CDR3 nucleotide sequence: TGTGCCAGCAGTTTTTGGGGACTAGCGGAAAAGCAGTACTTC.

This clonotype was observed at least ten times. The chain has TRBV29-1 and TRBJ1-2; D unclear. CDR1 SQVTM and CDR2 ANQGSEA come from the germline V gene. This CDR3 has 14 residues. V gave up 3 bases and J gave up 5 bases, with 16 bases separating them. CDR3 residues: CSVDPRWGEYGYTF. The DNA of the CDR3 is TGCAGCGTTGACCCCAGGTGGGGAGAGTATGGCTACACCTTC.

The chain joins TRBV2 to TRBJ1-5; weak D call: TRBD1 (5 bases). The ends were cut back, 4 bases at V and 2 bases at J, with 9 bases in the middle. From germline, CDR1 is SNHLY and CDR2 FYNNEI. This CDR3 comprises 14 residues. In nucleotides, the CDR3 is TGTGCCAGCAGTGCGGGACGGGGCAATCAGCCCCAGCATTTT. This translates into CASSAGRGNQPQHF. The full variable domain, rest sourced from reference TRBV2 and TRBJ1-5, is EPEVTQTPSHQVTQMGQEVILRCVPISNHLYFYWYRQILGQKVEFLVSFYNNEISEKSEIFDDQFSVERPDGSNFTLKIRSTKLEDSAMYFCASSAGRGNQPQHFGDGTRLSIL.

This clonotype was seen only a few times. The chain links TRBV5-6 to TRBJ2-2, with 9 nucleotides matching TRBD1. Germline trimming cut 0 bases from V and 2 bases from J; bases unmatched to any gene: 8. Germline V gives CDR1 SGHDT, CDR2 YYEEEE. The length of the CDR3 is 18 residues. CDR3 nucleotides: TGTGCCAGCAGCTTGGACAGGGGGCCGGCGGTTAACACCGGGGAGCTGTTTTTT. Its protein product is CASSLDRGPAVNTGELFF.

This clonotype occurred many times. V and J are TRBV21-1 and TRBJ2-1; the table's D call TRBD1 went unverified against the DNA. TRBV21-1 is shown as a pseudogene. CDR3 length equals 18 residues. The CDR3 sequence: CASSKDIRGEQSYNEQFF. CDR3 coding DNA: TGTGCCAGCAGCAAAGACATTCGGGGGGAACAATCCTACAATGAGCAGTTCTTC.

This clonotype was detected a few times. The V and J genes are TRBV4-2 and TRBJ2-7; tentative D call: TRBD1 (5 bases). The germline CDR1 and CDR2 sequences are LGHNA and YNFKEQ. This CDR3 has 14 amino acids. Trimming took 2 bases from V and 0 from J, leaving 8 bases between them. CDR3 nucleotides: TGTGCCAGCAGCCAATTAGGGGTCTCCTACGAGCAGTACTTC. Its translation: CASSQLGVSYEQYF.

The J gene is TRBJ1-1, the V gene TRBV20-1; 8 nucleotides align to TRBD1. CDR1 is DFQATT and CDR2 is SNEGSKA in the germline V gene (reference sequence). CDR3 size: 14 residues. The trim removed 6 bases at V and 5 bases at J, leaving 11 bases unmatched. Here the CDR3 reads CSAPGDRPDTEAFF. CDR3 nucleotides: TGCAGTGCCCCCGGGGACAGGCCCGATACTGAAGCTTTCTTT.

The chain employs TRBV5-1 and TRBJ1-1; D gene uncertain. Germline V CDR1 and CDR2: SGHRS, YFSETQ. The CDR3 totals 17 residues. V was cut by 3 bases and J by 0 bases, with 18 bases left in between. CDR3 sequence: CASSWSAPGRLNTEAFF. The CDR3 DNA follows: TGCGCCAGCAGCTGGAGTGCCCCCGGACGTTTGAACACTGAAGCTTTCTTT.

The chain joins TRBV11-2 to TRBJ2-7; D is undetermined. V was clipped by 5 bases and J by 2 bases, with 13 bases between them. Per germline, CDR1 SGHAT and CDR2 FQNNGV. The CDR3 consists of 14 residues. The CDR3 sequence is CASSPDGFPYEQYF. The CDR3 DNA reads as TGTGCCAGCAGCCCGGACGGATTTCCCTACGAGCAGTACTTC. Complete variable domain (other parts from reference TRBV11-2 and TRBJ2-7): EAGVAQSPRYKIIEKRQSVAFWCNPISGHATLYWYQQILGQGPKLLIQFQNNGVVDDSQLPKDRFSAERLKGVDSTLKIQPAKLEDSAVYLCASSPDGFPYEQYFGPGTRLTVT.

There are a few counts of this clonotype. The rearrangement joins TRBV20-1 to TRBJ2-7, with TRBD1 matching 8 bases. Trimming cost V 3 bases and J 6 bases; bases outside gene matches: 4. Germline assignment: CDR1 DFQATT and CDR2 SNEGSKA (reference sequence). The length of the CDR3 is 12 residues. The CDR3 spells CSASWDRLEQYF. The CDR3 DNA reads TGCAGTGCTAGTTGGGACAGGCTCGAGCAGTACTTC.

The chain has TRBV4-2 and TRBJ2-3; D is perhaps TRBD2 (6 bases). V was shortened by 0 bases and J by 4 bases, with 11 bases between the two germline ends. The CDR3 consists of 15 residues. Per the germline V gene, CDR1 is LGHNA and CDR2 is YNFKEQ. The CDR3 sequence: CASSQDRGTPDTQYF. The CDR3 DNA reads as TGTGCCAGCAGCCAAGATCGGGGGACCCCAGATACGCAGTATTTT.

This clonotype has just a few counts. The chain links TRBV5-5 to TRBJ1-1; D call uncertain. The CDR3 is 13 amino acids. Trimming removed 2 bases at V and 3 bases at J, with 8 bases between. Germline assignment: CDR1 SGHKS and CDR2 YYEKEE (reference sequence). The CDR3 loop reads CASSFARHTEAFF. CDR3 nucleotides: TGTGCCAGCAGCTTCGCCAGGCACACTGAAGCTTTCTTT.

The V and J genes are TRBV20-1 and TRBJ2-5, with D hard to call. The V gene lost 5 bases and the J gene lost 2 bases, with 9 bases spanning the gap. Germline V gene data show CDR1 as DFQATT and CDR2 as SNEGSKA (reference sequence). CDR3 size: 12 residues. As DNA, the CDR3 is TGCAGTGCTGGACCGGTGCAAGAGACCCAGTACTTC. Translated, it gives CSAGPVQETQYF.

The V and J genes are TRBV7-8 and TRBJ2-1; the D gene is possibly TRBD2 (6 bases). This CDR3 comprises 15 residues. CDR1 is SGHVS and CDR2 is FQNEAQ in the germline V gene. V was cut by 4 bases and J by 5 bases, with 15 bases left in between. The CDR3, as DNA: TGTGCCAGCAGCTGGAGAGATGGGGGGAACAATGAGCAGTTCTTC. Its protein product is CASSWRDGGNNEQFF.

This clonotype turned up a few times. J is TRBJ1-1 and V is TRBV7-9; no clear D. Germline CDR1 and CDR2: SEHNR and FQNEAQ (reference sequence). Trimming cost V 2 bases and J 3 bases, with 10 bases left between them. The CDR3 sequence is 14 residues long. The CDR3 here is CASSLKRRDTEAFF. Written as DNA, the CDR3 is TGTGCCAGCAGCTTAAAGAGGAGGGACACTGAAGCTTTCTTT.

The V and J genes are TRBV9 and TRBJ2-7; D is unresolved. The CDR3 extends over 14 amino acids. Per the germline V gene, CDR1 is SGDLS and CDR2 is YYNGEE. With 1 base removed from V and 3 bases from J, the gap between germline ends came to 11 bases. CDR3 in amino acids: CASSVSPDDYEQYF. CDR3 in DNA: TGTGCCAGCAGCGTAAGTCCAGACGACTACGAGCAGTACTTC.

This clonotype was observed a handful of times. The gene calls are TRBV12-3 or TRBV12-4 and TRBJ2-7; TRBD2 agrees at 11 bases. Unmatched junction bases numbered 5, after V lost 1 base and J lost 6 bases. The CDR3 contains 15 residues. CDR3 in DNA: TGTGCCAGCAGTTTAGGTCTAGCGGGAGGTAGCGAGCAGTACTTC. It yields the protein CASSLGLAGGSEQYF.